The 5 T cell receptor beta chains listed next were all sequenced from one sample in a study of identical twins. TCRdb reanalysed the 5' RACE reads using MiXCR and keeps one entry per CDR3 protein. The table has hundreds of thousands of distinct CDR3 sequences, roughly 8% seen once; the top ten hold 0.75% to 1%. The same data also went into a second study, on yellow fever vaccine responses in identical twins.

Sequenced: PBMCs. The receptors originated from a woman younger than 35 in good health.

Many counts were recorded for this clonotype. The chain combines TRBV15 with TRBJ2-1, with D possibly matching TRBD2 (6 bases). V was clipped by 6 bases and J by 10 bases, with 16 bases between them. Germline V gene data show CDR1 as LNHNV and CDR2 as YYDKDF (reference sequence). The CDR3 is 13 residues long. CDR3 bases: TGTGCCACCAGAGACCGGGGGAAAGGGGAGCAGTTCTTC. Residues: CATRDRGKGEQFF.

This clonotype was seen many times. The V call is TRBV12-3 or TRBV12-4, the J call TRBJ2-5; perhaps D is TRBD1 or TRBD2 (5 bases each). The CDR3 has 13 residues. V lost 6 bases and J lost 1, with 9 bases in between. CDR3 DNA sequence: TGTGCCAGCAGCCGAGGGACCCAAGAGACCCAGTACTTC. Its translation: CASSRGTQETQYF.

J is TRBJ1-4 and V is TRBV7-9, with 8 bases fitting TRBD1. This CDR3 region has 14 residues. Trimming cost V 4 bases and J 7 bases; bases outside gene matches: 5. The V gene's germline CDR1 is SEHNR and CDR2 FQNEAQ (reference sequence). The CDR3 DNA sequence: TGTGCCAGCAGCTCCAGGGGGCGGTCTGAAAAACTGTTTTTT. Its protein product is CASSSRGRSEKLFF.

In this sample, this clonotype turned up many times. The chain has TRBV5-1 and TRBJ2-7; 7 bases are shared with TRBD2. Germline V gene data show CDR1 as SGHRS and CDR2 as YFSETQ. V shed 4 bases, J shed 6 bases, and the junction held 7 bases outside the gene matches. CDR3 size: 13 residues. DNA for the CDR3: TGCGCCAGCAGCAGAGATGGGGGGGTCGAGCAGTACTTC. This codes for CASSRDGGVEQYF.

This clonotype was found many times. V usage is TRBV5-4 and J usage is TRBJ2-7; a possible D gene is TRBD1 (6 bases). The CDR3 contains 17 residues. In germline, CDR1 is SGHNT, CDR2 YYREEE (reference sequence). The V gene lost 0 bases and the J gene lost 3 bases, with 19 bases spanning the gap. The CDR3 DNA reads TGTGCCAGCAGCTTGGGTAGTCCCCGGCAGGGGAGCTACGAGCAGTACTTC. It specifies CASSLGSPRQGSYEQYF.